This T cell receptor (beta chain) is drawn from a study of shared clonotypes between healthy human individuals. The CDR3 consists of 15 residues. V lost 7 bases and J 2 bases, leaving 17 bases between the germline ends. Germline CDR1 and CDR2: SEHNR and FQNEAQ (reference sequence). All donors qualified as healthy HIV-negative adults and had experienced no recent acute infections or vaccinations. CD4+ cells yielded CD45RA+ naive and CD45RA-negative memory subsets. Profiled with immunoSEQ multiplex PCR; TCRdb holds only in-frame clones, not every one. Of 2 million to 3 million clones listed, roughly 93% were seen once; the top ten hold 0.36%.

This receptor was taken from a man between 18 and 29 years old in good health. Some clones in this sample may be carry-over from other donors' samples. This rearrangement joins TRBV7-9 to TRBJ1-2, with D possibly TRBD1 on 6 matching bases. Sequences were obtained from naive CD4+ T cells from PBMCs. Described subset: CD45RA+ positively selected. CDR3 residues: CASNPSGGENYGYTF. CDR3 sequence (DNA): TGTGCCAGCAACCCGTCGGGGGGCGAGAACTATGGCTACACCTTC.